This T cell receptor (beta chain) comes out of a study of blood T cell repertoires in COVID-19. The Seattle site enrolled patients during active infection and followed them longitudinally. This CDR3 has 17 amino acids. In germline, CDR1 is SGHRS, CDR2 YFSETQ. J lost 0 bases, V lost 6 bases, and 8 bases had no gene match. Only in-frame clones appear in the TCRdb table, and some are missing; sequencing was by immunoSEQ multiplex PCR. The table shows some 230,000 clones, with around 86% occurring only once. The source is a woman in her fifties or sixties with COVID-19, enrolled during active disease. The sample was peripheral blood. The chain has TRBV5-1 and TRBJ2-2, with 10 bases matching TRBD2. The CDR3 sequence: CASTVELAGSNTGELFF. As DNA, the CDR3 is TGCGCCAGCACGGTGGAACTAGCGGGATCGAACACCGGGGAGCTGTTTTTT.